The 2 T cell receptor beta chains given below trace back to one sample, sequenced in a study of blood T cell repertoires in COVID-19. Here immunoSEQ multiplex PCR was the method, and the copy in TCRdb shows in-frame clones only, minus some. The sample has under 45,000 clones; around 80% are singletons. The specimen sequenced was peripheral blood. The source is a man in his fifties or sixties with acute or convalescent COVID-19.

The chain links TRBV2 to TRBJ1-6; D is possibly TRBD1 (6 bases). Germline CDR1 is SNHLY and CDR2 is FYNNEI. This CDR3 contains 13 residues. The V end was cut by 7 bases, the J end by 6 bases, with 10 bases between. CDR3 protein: CASMGAPNSPLHF. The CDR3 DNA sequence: TGTGCCAGCATGGGGGCGCCTAATTCACCCCTCCACTTT.

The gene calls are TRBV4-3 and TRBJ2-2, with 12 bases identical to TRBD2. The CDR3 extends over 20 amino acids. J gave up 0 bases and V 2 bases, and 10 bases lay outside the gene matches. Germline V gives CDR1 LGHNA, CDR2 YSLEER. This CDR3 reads CASSQRLAGVGGSNTGELFF. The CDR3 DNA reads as TGCGCCAGCAGCCAAAGACTAGCGGGAGTGGGGGGATCGAACACCGGGGAGCTGTTTTTT.